A selection of T cell receptor beta chains follows, all from one sample in a study of beta chain features in type 1 diabetes. Generated by immunoSEQ multiplex PCR, the TCRdb table keeps only in-frame clones and is missing some. The sample holds under 950,000 clones, 17% seen once. Source material: naive CD4+ T cells from blood. Source of these receptors: a woman between 18 and 30 years old in good health. Each CDR3 is given with its conserved first and last residue. The order of the fields is J gene, clone size, V gene, D gene, CDR3 DNA, CDR3 protein. D genes are given only for firm matches. The size of a clone is reported for some rows only, either as once, few or many, or as a class for expanded clones.

TRBJ2-1	-	TRBV19	TRBD2	TGTGCCAGTAGTGCACTAGCGGGAGATGCCAATGAGCAGTTCTTC	CASSALAGDANEQFF
TRBJ2-5	-	TRBV10-2	-	TGCGCCAGCAAATACCAAGAGACCCAGTACTTC	CASKYQETQYF
TRBJ1-4	few	TRBV5-6	TRBD1	TGTGCCAGCAGCTTGTGGGACAGGGGGCATGAAAAACTGTTTTTT	CASSLWDRGHEKLFF
TRBJ2-7	few	TRBV28	TRBD1	TGTGCCAACGACAGGGCTATTGGCTACGAGCAGTACTTC	CANDRAIGYEQYF
TRBJ2-7	-	TRBV6-1	-	TGTGCCACTGTCAAGGGGATCACTTCCTACGAGCAGTACTTC	CATVKGITSYEQYF
TRBJ2-7	-	TRBV15	TRBD2	TGTGCCACCAGCCGGACTAGCGGTCCCTACGAGCAGTACTTC	CATSRTSGPYEQYF
TRBJ2-1	-	TRBV18	TRBD2	TGTGCCAGCTCACCACGCGGACTAGCGGTCGGAGGCTATGAGCAGTTCTTC	CASSPRGLAVGGYEQFF
TRBJ2-7	-	TRBV5-1	TRBD1	TGCGCCAGCAGCACCCGGACAGGGAACGAGCAGTACTTC	CASSTRTGNEQYF
TRBJ2-1	few	TRBV28	TRBD2	TGTGCCAGCAGTTTGGCCGCTAGCGGGAGGGGATTCAGGTCCCATGAGCAGTTCTTC	CASSLAASGRGFRSHEQFF
TRBJ2-1	few	TRBV5-1	TRBD2	TGCGCCAGCGGACAGGTGGAAAGCGGGAGGGCCTACAATGAGCAGTTCTTC	CASGQVESGRAYNEQFF
TRBJ2-1	-	TRBV14	-	TGTGCCAGCAGGCAGACTCTGGGGGTTGAGCAGTTCTTC	CASRQTLGVEQFF
TRBJ2-5	few	TRBV9	-	TGTGCCAGCAGCGTAGAGGGGACACCACAAGAGACCCAGTACTTC	CASSVEGTPQETQYF
TRBJ2-7	few	TRBV7-9	TRBD1	TGTGCCAGCAGCAAGGGACAGGGTGGCGAGCAGTACTTC	CASSKGQGGEQYF
TRBJ2-7	few	TRBV27	TRBD1	TGTGCCAGCAAGGACAGGGGGCGGATTGAGCAGTACTTC	CASKDRGRIEQYF
TRBJ2-5	-	TRBV29-1	-	TGCAGCGGTGGGACCGGGGAGACCCAGTACTTC	CSGGTGETQYF
TRBJ2-7	-	TRBV7-6	-	TGTGCCAGCAGCTTAGAGATGCGCAGTGAGCAGTACTTC	CASSLEMRSEQYF
TRBJ2-1	-	TRBV7-2	-	TGTGCCAGCAGCTTAGCGCGGGATAGACTTTACTACAATGAGCAGTTCTTC	CASSLARDRLYYNEQFF
TRBJ2-1	-	TRBV27	-	TGTGCCAGCAGTTCTATCCGGGCCCTAGTGCAGTTCTTC	CASSSIRALVQFF
TRBJ2-1	few	TRBV7-2	TRBD2	TGTGCCAGCAGCCAACAGCGGGACTATTCTGGGGAGCAGTTCTTC	CASSQQRDYSGEQFF
TRBJ2-2	-	TRBV19	TRBD2	TGTGCCAGTAGTATAGGGGGACTAGCGAGGAACACCGGGGAGCTGTTTTTT	CASSIGGLARNTGELFF
TRBJ2-1	-	TRBV2	TRBD2	TGTGCCAGCAGTGAAATGATAGCGGGAGGGTTTTATGAGCAGTTCTTC	CASSEMIAGGFYEQFF
TRBJ2-5	few	TRBV25-1	-	TGTGCCAGCAGTTTTTGGGAGACCCAGTACTTC	CASSFWETQYF
TRBJ2-1	-	TRBV11-3	TRBD1	TGTGCCAGCAGCTTGGACAGGGGCAGGGAGCAGTTCTTC	CASSLDRGREQFF
TRBJ2-7	few	TRBV7-8	-	TGTGCCAGCAGCTTACGGCAGGGGTCCTACGAGCAGTACTTC	CASSLRQGSYEQYF
TRBJ2-1	few	TRBV28	-	TGTGCCAGCAGTTTGGCGGGTTCAGTCAATGAGCAGTTCTTC	CASSLAGSVNEQFF
TRBJ2-1	few	TRBV14	-	TGTGCCAGCAGCCAAGATCAGGGCCACGAGCAGTTCTTC	CASSQDQGHEQFF